A single sample is the source of the 22 T cell receptor beta chains below, sequenced in a study of radiotherapy plus CTLA-4 blockade in lung cancer. Clones were read by immunoSEQ multiplex PCR, and TCRdb kept only the in-frame ones, dropping some. The sample includes some 37,000 clones, around 77% of them seen just once. The sequenced sample was peripheral blood, obtained from a patient treated with radiotherapy plus ipilimumab. These receptors all stem from a human donor with non-small cell lung cancer who had stable disease on radiotherapy plus ipilimumab.

This sequence joins TRBV27 and TRBJ2-5, with D maybe TRBD1 (8 bases). The ends were cut back, 5 bases at V and 4 bases at J, with 17 bases in the middle. Germline CDR1 reads MNHEY; CDR2 reads SMNVEV (reference sequence). The CDR3 is 15 residues long. CDR3 residues: CASSPRTGRGETQYF. Here the CDR3 DNA reads TGTGCCAGCAGTCCCCGGACAGGGAGGGGAGAGACCCAGTACTTC.

The rearrangement uses TRBV7-9 and TRBJ2-3; 8 bases fit TRBD2. Germline CDR1 reads SEHNR; CDR2 reads FQNEAQ (reference sequence). There are 16 residues in the CDR3. With V trimmed by 5 bases and J by 1 base, 8 bases remained unmatched. The CDR3 DNA reads as TGTGCCAGCAGCAGATCCCCGCGGGGGGGCACAGATACGCAGTATTTT. Translated: CASSRSPRGGTDTQYF.

The V and J genes are TRBV7-2 and TRBJ1-3; D uncertain. The V gene lost 2 bases and the J gene lost 0 bases, with 8 bases spanning the gap. The CDR3 totals 15 residues. In germline, CDR1 is SGHTA, CDR2 FQGNSA. CDR3 DNA: TGTGCCAGCAGCTTACGAGGGAGCTCTGGAAACACCATATATTTT. This gives the protein CASSLRGSSGNTIYF.

For the CDR3, the DNA is TGTGCCAGCAGTCCCACAGAGGGAGTCCCCTACAATGAGCAGTTCTTC. It yields the protein CASSPTEGVPYNEQFF. The gene calls are TRBV27 and TRBJ2-1; D is perhaps TRBD2 (5 bases). This CDR3 spans 16 amino acids. The ends were cut back, 5 bases at V and 2 bases at J, with 16 bases in the middle. CDR1 is MNHEY and CDR2 is SMNVEV in the germline V gene (reference sequence).

This clone was picked up many times. This chain uses TRBV29-1 with TRBJ1-5, with 11 positions matching TRBD1. The germline V gene encodes CDR1 SQVTM and CDR2 ANQGSEA. The length of the CDR3 is 14 residues. J lost 4 bases, V lost 5 bases, and 4 bases had no gene match. This CDR3 is CSVRGDRGNQPQHF. Written as DNA, the CDR3 is TGCAGCGTTCGTGGGGACAGGGGGAATCAGCCCCAGCATTTT.

V usage is TRBV19 and J usage is TRBJ1-2; 12 positions match TRBD1. Per the germline V gene, CDR1 is LNHDA and CDR2 is SQIVND (reference sequence). CDR3 length equals 14 residues. Trimming cost V 8 bases and J 8 bases; bases outside gene matches: 9. DNA for the CDR3: TGTGCCAGTCGATCGGGACAGGGGGCAGGGGGCTACACCTTC. Protein sequence: CASRSGQGAGGYTF. The whole variable domain, filled in from reference TRBV19 and TRBJ1-2, reads DGGITQSPKYLFRKEGQNVTLSCEQNLNHDAMYWYRQDPGQGLRLIYYSQIVNDFQKGDIAEGYSVSREKKESFPLTVTSAQKNPTAFYLCASRSGQGAGGYTFGSGTRLTVV.

The chain has TRBV28 and TRBJ2-2; D gene unclear. The CDR3 contains 14 residues. Trimming removed 7 bases from V and 0 bases from J, with 9 bases in between. Germline-derived CDR1 and CDR2 are MDHEN and SYDVKM. CDR3 DNA: TGTGCCAGCAATACTCCCCCGAACACCGGGGAGCTGTTTTTT. This translates into CASNTPPNTGELFF.

This clone occurred once. The chain joins TRBV11-2 to TRBJ1-2; 7 bases fit TRBD1. Trimming cost V 1 base and J 3 bases; bases outside gene matches: 11. This CDR3 comprises 17 residues. Per the germline V gene, CDR1 is SGHAT and CDR2 is FQNNGV. This CDR3 reads CASSLGSFRDSYYGYTF. As DNA, the CDR3 is TGTGCCAGCAGCTTAGGGTCATTTCGGGACAGTTACTATGGCTACACCTTC.

This clone has more than one count but fewer than ten. The V call is TRBV2, the J call TRBJ2-5, with a tentative D call TRBD2 (7 bases). Trimming removed 1 base at V and 7 bases at J, with 13 bases between. The CDR3 runs to 14 residues. The germline CDR1 and CDR2 sequences are SNHLY and FYNNEI. The CDR3 region is CASSEVPGGGTQYF. CDR3 nucleotide sequence: TGTGCCAGCAGTGAAGTCCCGGGGGGCGGGACCCAGTACTTC.

This sequence joins TRBV7-9 and TRBJ1-2; D is perhaps TRBD1 (6 bases). The CDR3 is 12 amino acids. V lost 5 bases and J lost 8, with 12 bases in between. Germline V lookup: CDR1 SEHNR, CDR2 FQNEAQ (reference sequence). Here the CDR3 reads CASSEQGWGYTF. In nucleotides, the CDR3 is TGTGCCAGCAGCGAACAGGGTTGGGGCTACACCTTC.

The V gene is TRBV5-1, the J gene TRBJ2-2; TRBD1 matches 9 bases. The CDR3 is made up of 16 amino acids. The V and J ends lost 4 bases and 0 bases, in that order; junction bases with no gene match: 4. CDR1 and CDR2 (germline): SGHRS, YFSETQ. As DNA, the CDR3 is TGCGCCAGCAGCCCCGGACAGGGGACGAACACCGGGGAGCTGTTTTTT. Its translation: CASSPGQGTNTGELFF.

V usage is TRBV27 and J usage is TRBJ1-1, with 7 positions matching TRBD1. Germline CDR1 and CDR2: MNHEY and SMNVEV (reference sequence). The CDR3 length is 16 residues. V was clipped by 5 bases and J by 5 bases; unmatched bases: 14. The CDR3 bases are TGTGCCAGCAGTGACAAGAGACAGGGACTGCCGACTGAAGCTTTCTTT. Residues: CASSDKRQGLPTEAFF.

The chain uses TRBV6-1 and TRBJ2-3; D may be TRBD2 (7 bases). The V end lost 7 bases, the J end lost 0 bases, and 11 bases lay between the germline ends. The length of the CDR3 is 14 residues. Germline assignment: CDR1 MNHNS and CDR2 SASEGT. Written as DNA, the CDR3 is TGTGCCAGCACTCGGGGGGCAAGCACAGATACGCAGTATTTT. Translation: CASTRGASTDTQYF.

This chain connects TRBV6-6 to TRBJ1-6; D not certain. The V end lost 0 bases, the J end lost 12 bases, and 15 bases lay between the germline ends. Germline V lookup: CDR1 MNHNY, CDR2 SVGAGI (reference sequence). The CDR3 totals 15 residues. DNA of the CDR3: TGTGCCAGCAGTTACTCGTCGGTGCGGTCGGGACCCCTCCACTTT. Translation gives CASSYSSVRSGPLHF.

V is TRBV9 and J is TRBJ1-2; D is ambiguous. The germline gives CDR1 SGDLS, CDR2 YYNGEE. The CDR3 has 15 amino acids. V was cut by 4 bases and J by 2 bases, with 15 bases left in between. CDR3 DNA sequence: TGTGCCAGCAGCCCCTACTCGGCGGGGAACTATGGCTACACCTTC. Residues: CASSPYSAGNYGYTF.

The J gene is TRBJ2-6, the V gene TRBV11-3; D not certain. CDR3 length: 17 residues. The germline V gene encodes CDR1 SGHNT and CDR2 YENEEA. Trimming cost V 0 bases and J 0 bases, with 9 bases left between them. In nucleotides, the CDR3 is TGTGCCAGCAGCTTAGAACACCCTCTCTCTGGGGCCAACGTCCTGACTTTC. Encoded protein: CASSLEHPLSGANVLTF.

This clone was seen more than once but under ten times. The rearrangement uses TRBV6-1 and TRBJ2-7, with no clear D. From germline, CDR1 is MNHNS and CDR2 SASEGT. Trimming cost V 5 bases and J 4 bases, with 12 bases left between them. This CDR3 contains 13 residues. CDR3 sequence: CASSLTGVYEQYF. The DNA of the CDR3 is TGTGCCAGCAGTTTGACCGGAGTTTACGAGCAGTACTTC.

The sample holds one count of this clone. The chain uses TRBV7-9 and TRBJ2-1, with 8 positions matching TRBD1. The CDR3 loop spans 16 amino acids. From germline, CDR1 is SEHNR and CDR2 FQNEAQ (reference sequence). V lost 5 bases, J lost 2 bases, and 8 bases stayed unmatched. The CDR3 loop is CASSPVTGEAYNEQFF. The CDR3 bases are TGTGCCAGCAGCCCCGTGACAGGGGAAGCCTACAATGAGCAGTTCTTC.

J is TRBJ2-5 and V is TRBV9, with 8 bases fitting TRBD2. The CDR3 extends over 14 amino acids. Per the germline V gene, CDR1 is SGDLS and CDR2 is YYNGEE. V shed 3 bases and J 3 bases; nucleotides not matched to a gene: 4. This chain's CDR3 is CASSAFGGEETQYF. DNA of the CDR3: TGTGCCAGCAGCGCTTTCGGGGGGGAAGAGACCCAGTACTTC.

The chain uses TRBV30 and TRBJ1-5; possible D gene TRBD1, 5 bases. The ends were cut back, 0 bases at V and 7 bases at J, with 16 bases in the middle. Germline-derived CDR1 and CDR2 are GTSNPN and SVGIG (reference sequence). CDR3 length equals 15 residues. CDR3 region: CAWSVRPAGFQPQHF. The CDR3 DNA is TGTGCCTGGAGTGTAAGACCCGCAGGGTTCCAGCCCCAGCATTTT.

The V call is TRBV9, the J call TRBJ2-7; 8 bases are shared with TRBD1. Germline V lookup: CDR1 SGDLS, CDR2 YYNGEE. The CDR3 is 15 amino acids. V gave up 0 bases and J gave up 11 bases; unmatched junction bases: 13. The CDR3 region has the DNA TGTGCCAGCAGCGTAGCTCCCTTCCCGACAGGGGAGGAGTACTTC. Encoded protein: CASSVAPFPTGEEYF.

V gene TRBV11-2 combines with J gene TRBJ1-1; D possibly corresponds to TRBD1 (5 bases). Per the germline V gene, CDR1 is SGHAT and CDR2 is FQNNGV. V lost 1 base to trimming and J lost 4 bases, with 7 bases between them. The CDR3 runs 13 residues. CDR3: CASSLGGVTEAFF. DNA of the CDR3: TGTGCCAGCAGCTTAGGGGGGGTCACTGAAGCTTTCTTT.